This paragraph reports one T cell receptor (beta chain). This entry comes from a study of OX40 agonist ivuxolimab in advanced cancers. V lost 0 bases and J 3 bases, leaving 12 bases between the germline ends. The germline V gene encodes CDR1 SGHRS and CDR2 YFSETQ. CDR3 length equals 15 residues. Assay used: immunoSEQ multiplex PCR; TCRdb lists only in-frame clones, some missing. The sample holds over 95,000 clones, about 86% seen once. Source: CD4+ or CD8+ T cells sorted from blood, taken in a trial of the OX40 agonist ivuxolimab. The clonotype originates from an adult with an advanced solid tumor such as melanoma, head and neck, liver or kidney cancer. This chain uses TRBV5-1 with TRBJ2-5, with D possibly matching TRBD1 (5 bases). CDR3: CASSLVPGREETQYF. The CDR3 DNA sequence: TGCGCCAGCAGCTTGGTTCCAGGGCGCGAAGAGACCCAGTACTTC.